The clone carrying this T cell receptor (beta chain) was observed at least ten times. Its antigen is currently unknown. Germline V gene lookup returns CDR1 SGHTA and CDR2 FQGNSA. The CDR3 runs to 15 residues. Trimming stripped 5 bases from V and 0 bases from J, with 14 bases between. These data belong to a study of CD8 T cells in ankylosing spondylitis. Whole-study results and caveats: Blood of patients with ankylosing spondylitis appeared to be characterized by a TCR beta motif of eight highly homologous variants. Earlier literature documents some of the motif variants in reactive arthritis synovial fluid and blood. From matched ankylosing spondylitis synovial fluid, disease-linked clones were reportedly recovered at significantly enriched levels.

TCRdb recomputed calls from the 5' RACE reads with MiXCR, one row per CDR3 protein. This table has 350,000 or so distinct CDR3 sequences, around a tenth appearing once. Sequencing input: blood, either unsorted or a sorted T cell fraction (not recorded which). The chain links TRBV7-2 to TRBJ2-7, with D unresolved. The sequence derives from a female donor with ankylosing spondylitis or in good health (not recorded which). For the CDR3, the DNA is TGTGCCAGCAGCACCATGATAGGAAGCTCCTACGAGCAGTACTTC. This encodes CASSTMIGSSYEQYF.